This T cell receptor beta chain is from a study of blood T cell repertoires in COVID-19 (dated by TCRdb to the early 2020s). Context from the whole study: Samples from collaborators originated in the United States, Italy and Spain and spanned both the acute and convalescent phases of COVID-19. A de-identified subject ID, COVID-19 status, age in years and sex were almost always included in the sample metadata. The samples were drawn from the first 160 participants of the ongoing ImmuneRACE study and from 950 to 1,500 subjects provided by 6 global collaborators. The repertoires were released in a freely available public database intended as a resource for research on the immune response to SARS-CoV-2. The prospective study material was composed of cDNA or gDNA derived from T cells, B-cell-depleted T cells, or PBMCs. Where HLA class I and class II types were available, the types were taken from metadata supplied by the sample provider, not from assay-based typing. The dataset comprised deeply sampled blood TCRbeta repertoires from subjects exposed to, actively infected with, or recovered from COVID-19. Findings and caveats that apply to the study as a whole: The quantity of clinical and demographic metadata differed by source and by participant and was supplied without curation.

TCRbeta CDR3 regions were amplified from genomic DNA by means of the immunoSEQ Assay, a bias-controlled multiplex PCR. The study's own analysis went as follows. Within the assay, amplification of reference gene primers was used to estimate how many nucleated cells each sample contained. Sequence reads were collapsed and filtered to measure the absolute abundance of every unique TCRbeta CDR3 rearrangement. For each sample, productive Simpson clonality was calculated by taking the square root of Simpson's diversity index across productive rearrangements. TCRdb holds this immuneACCESS table with in-frame rearrangements only. Some clones are missing; in checked studies, unresolved V genes explain under half, and the rest has no known cause. The V and J calls and the clone size are those of that table, but D and trimming were determined from the DNA. Within this sample are 200,000 to 300,000 clones, with approximately 90% of them counted one time only. Of the sample, 3.7% falls within the top ten clones.

To note about this clone: Its antigen is not yet known. Per-base quality was not reported, and no clone a single base away is much larger than it.

Each collaborating institution followed its own protocols to collect whole blood in K2EDTA tubes. For TCRbeta analysis, collaborators shipped samples as frozen whole blood, isolated PBMCs, or DNA extracted from either of those sample types. The germline V gene specifies SQVTM as CDR1 and ANQGSEA as CDR2. Trimming accounts for 0 bases at V and 5 bases at J, while the number of junction bases matched to no gene is 5. The CDR3 holds 15 amino acids from the cysteine to the phenylalanine. Only CDR3 DNA remains: 45 bases, in frame from the first base. Sequences were obtained from peripheral blood. Recombination linked TRBV29-1 to TRBJ2-1; the junction holds 9 bases that match TRBD1. The source of this sequence is a woman between 40 and 55 years old with acute or convalescent COVID-19. The CDR3 in this case is CSVEEGGQGDNEQFF. The nucleotide sequence reads as follows: TGCAGCGTTGAAGAGGGGGGACAGGGAGACAATGAGCAGTTCTTC.